This TCR beta chain originates from a study of early T cells in non-severe SARS-CoV-2 infection. About the research overall: Investigators sequenced bulk RNA drawn from unsorted whole blood, and chains remained unpaired.

Unique molecular identifier tags were affixed to discrete cDNA molecules. A single record per CDR3 protein comes from TCRdb applying MiXCR to the 5' RACE reads. The sample lists 85,000 to 100,000 distinct CDR3 sequences; about 11% were seen once. Trimming stripped 5 bases from V and 1 base from J, with 8 bases between. Germline V gene data show CDR1 as WSHSY and CDR2 as SAAADI. The CDR3 loop spans 14 amino acids. This clonotype was detected a few times. The antigen is undetermined. Overall study results and limits: Clonotype matching in VDJdb favored anti-spike CD8 responses and did not capture private and CD4 specificities.

This material consisted of whole blood, taken at baseline. The TCR comes from an adult who was a healthcare worker with PCR-confirmed SARS-CoV-2 infection or an uninfected control (not recorded which). The gene calls are TRBV10-2 and TRBJ2-2; D is uncertain. Written as DNA, the CDR3 is TGCGCCAGCAGTTGGCAGGAGAACACCGGGGAGCTGTTTTTT. Translating gives CASSWQENTGELFF.